One TCR beta chain is described in this entry. As yet, its antigen is unknown. Generated by immunoSEQ multiplex PCR, the TCRdb table keeps only in-frame clones and is missing some. This table holds around 100,000 clones, roughly nine tenths found once. The data derive from a study of T cell responses to AZD1222 COVID-19 vaccine. Study context: Analysis merged second doses at about 4 or about 12 weeks. Whole-study findings and limits: Seropositive status at baseline applied to only six AZD1222 recipients. Following two doses of AZD1222, Spike-specific TCR breadth and depth rose. Most donors were white British and more were female, and clonal diversity was possibly underestimated.

Germline V gives CDR1 MRHNA, CDR2 SNTAGT. The CDR3 runs 13 residues. The V and J ends lost 6 bases and 9 bases, in that order; junction bases with no gene match: 5. This receptor was taken from an adult in good health. The specimen comprised peripheral blood, sampled on day 0 of AZD1222 vaccination. The V gene is TRBV6-4, the J gene TRBJ2-1; 10 bases agree with TRBD1. The CDR3 is CASSPGTGVEQFF. The CDR3 DNA follows: TGTGCCAGCAGCCCCGGGACAGGGGTTGAGCAGTTCTTC.